Listed below are T cell receptor beta chains from one sample, sequenced in a study of blood T cell repertoires in COVID-19. This table comes from immunoSEQ multiplex PCR, and its TCRdb copy is limited to in-frame clones, with some not included. This sample carries 12,000 to 15,000 clones, approximately 90% of them seen once, and the ten largest clones take under 3%. Sequenced: peripheral blood. Receptor source: a human donor in a cohort sampled during active COVID-19. Each CDR3 is given with its conserved first and last residue. The D gene is left open where the match is weak. Rows give clone size only sometimes, using once, few, many, or a class for an expanded clone.

.,TRBJ1-5,.,TRBV12-3/TRBV12-4,TGTGCCAGCGGCCTCGGGGGGCATCAGCCCCAGCATTTT,CASGLGGHQPQHF
.,TRBJ2-5,.,TRBV19,TGTGCCAGTAGTATAGTCGGGACACCTCAAGAGACCCAGTACTTC,CASSIVGTPQETQYF
.,TRBJ1-2,.,TRBV6-1,TGTGCCAGCAGTGAATTAACAGACTATGGCTACACCTTC,CASSELTDYGYTF
.,TRBJ1-4,TRBD1,TRBV6-5,TGTGCCAGCAGTAACACAGGGGGAGCTAATGAAAAACTGTTTTTT,CASSNTGGANEKLFF
.,TRBJ2-1,TRBD2,TRBV7-2,TGTGCCAGCAGCCACCCGGGGGGGAGCAATGAGCAGTTCTTC,CASSHPGGSNEQFF
.,TRBJ1-2,.,TRBV7-3,TGTGCCAGCTCGCAGGATAACTATGGCTACACCTTC,CASSQDNYGYTF
.,TRBJ2-5,.,TRBV7-6,TGTGCCAGCAGCGAGGGGCAGGGGGGATTCGAGACCCAGTACTTC,CASSEGQGGFETQYF
.,TRBJ1-1,.,TRBV29-1,TGCAGCGTGACAAAGAACACTGAAGCTTTCTTT,CSVTKNTEAFF
.,TRBJ2-7,TRBD2,TRBV6-5,TGTGCCAGCAGTCCCGTAGCGGGAGGCTACGAGCAGTACTTC,CASSPVAGGYEQYF
.,TRBJ2-5,TRBD2,TRBV5-1,TGCGCCAGCAGCCCCCGCGGGAGCTACCAAGAGACCCAGTACTTC,CASSPRGSYQETQYF
.,TRBJ1-1,.,TRBV5-1,TGCGCCAGCAGCTTGGTCGGGGGGCAGGGGACTGAAGCTTTCTTT,CASSLVGGQGTEAFF
.,TRBJ2-3,TRBD2,TRBV27,TGTGCCAGCAGTCACCTCGTAGCGGGAGGGCCCCGCGCAGATACGCAGTATTTT,CASSHLVAGGPRADTQYF
.,TRBJ1-1,.,TRBV5-4,TGTGCCAGCAGCTTGGCCATCAACACTGAAGCTTTCTTT,CASSLAINTEAFF
.,TRBJ2-3,TRBD2,TRBV5-1,TGCGCCAGCAGCTTCAGCGGGGGGGCTAGCACAGATACGCAGTATTTT,CASSFSGGASTDTQYF
.,TRBJ2-2,.,TRBV6-1,TGTGCCAGCAGTGAAAGGAGGAGCGGTGCCCGGGAGCTGTTTTTT,CASSERRSGARELFF
.,TRBJ1-1,TRBD1,TRBV3-1/TRBV3-2,TGTGCCAGCAGCCCCTGGACAGGGAACACTGAAGCTTTCTTT,CASSPWTGNTEAFF
.,TRBJ1-2,.,TRBV5-4,TGTGCCAGCAGCTTTGGCCCCAAGAGGGAGGGTGGCTACACCTTC,CASSFGPKREGGYTF
.,TRBJ1-2,TRBD1,TRBV10-3,TGTGCCATCAGTGAGTCAGAGGGACAGGTGGATGGCTACACCTTC,CAISESEGQVDGYTF
.,TRBJ2-2,.,TRBV18,TGTGCCAGCTCACCACGACAGGACACCGGGGAGCTGTTTTTT,CASSPRQDTGELFF
.,TRBJ2-2,TRBD2,TRBV5-4,TGTGCCAGCAGCCCGACGGGGGGGGACACCGGGGAGCTGTTTTTT,CASSPTGGDTGELFF
.,TRBJ1-6,.,TRBV6-5,TGTGCCAGCAGTTATAATACTAACGTCCGTTCACCCCTCCACTTT,CASSYNTNVRSPLHF
.,TRBJ2-5,.,TRBV7-2,TGTGCCAGCAGCTTAGGAGGCGACAGTAAAGAGACCCAGTACTTC,CASSLGGDSKETQYF
few,TRBJ2-2,TRBD1,TRBV5-4,TGTGCCAGCAGCTTGCCAGGGGGCGGAATCGGGGAGCTGTTTTTT,CASSLPGGGIGELFF
.,TRBJ1-5,.,TRBV7-9,TGTGCCAGCAGCTTAGGGGCAGCAGAGTTTGATCAGCCCCAGCATTTT,CASSLGAAEFDQPQHF
.,TRBJ2-7,TRBD2,TRBV7-9,TGTGCCAGCAGCCCCCGATCCTCAAGCGGGGGGACCTACGAGCAGTACTTC,CASSPRSSSGGTYEQYF
.,TRBJ1-1,.,TRBV25-1,TGTGCCAGCAGTGAAGGGTGGGGCAGACGAACTGAAGCTTTCTTT,CASSEGWGRRTEAFF
.,TRBJ1-2,TRBD1,TRBV7-2,TGTGCCAGCAGCTTACCAGGGGGCATTTACTATGGCTACACCTTC,CASSLPGGIYYGYTF
.,TRBJ2-7,.,TRBV9,TGTGCCAGCAGCGCCGCGGGTCCCGGCCCCTACGAGCAGTACTTC,CASSAAGPGPYEQYF
.,TRBJ1-2,TRBD1,TRBV5-4,TGTGCCAGCAGCTCCACAGGGGGGTTGTGGTATGGCTACACCTTC,CASSSTGGLWYGYTF
few,TRBJ2-7,.,TRBV2,TGTGCCAGCATCAGAGGAAGAAACTCCTACGAGCAGTACTTC,CASIRGRNSYEQYF
.,TRBJ2-5,.,TRBV19,TGTGCCAGTAGTATAGATCCTCCCGGGACTCAGAGGGAGACCCAGTACTTC,CASSIDPPGTQRETQYF
.,TRBJ1-3,TRBD1,TRBV6-6,TGTGCCAGCAGTTACCCCGGGACAGGGGCGAACACCATATATTTT,CASSYPGTGANTIYF
.,TRBJ2-3,TRBD2,TRBV24-1,TGTGCCACCAGTAGCGGGGGACCCACAGATACGCAGTATTTT,CATSSGGPTDTQYF
.,TRBJ1-3,.,TRBV30,TGTGCCTGGAGTGTGGCAGGGGCTAGAAACACCATATATTTT,CAWSVAGARNTIYF
.,TRBJ1-4,TRBD1,TRBV6-5,TGTGCCAGCAGTTACGGCAGGGGGCATGAAAAACTGTTTTTT,CASSYGRGHEKLFF
.,TRBJ2-1,TRBD2,TRBV7-3,TGTGCCAGCAGCCCGACTAGCGGGGATCCCGTCGGTGAGCAGTTCTTC,CASSPTSGDPVGEQFF
.,TRBJ2-7,.,TRBV6-5,TGTGCCAGCAGCGGAGTCCAATCCTACGAGCAGTACTTC,CASSGVQSYEQYF
.,TRBJ1-1,.,TRBV20-1,TGCAGTGCTAGCAAGAACACTGAAGCTTTCTTT,CSASKNTEAFF
.,TRBJ2-5,TRBD2,TRBV14,TGTGCCAGCAGCCATAACGGACTAGCTTCGGAGACCCAGTACTTC,CASSHNGLASETQYF
.,TRBJ2-5,TRBD2,TRBV2,TGTGCCAGCAGTGAAGTTTCATTGGGGGGGAAGACCCAGTACTTC,CASSEVSLGGKTQYF
.,TRBJ2-1,TRBD2,TRBV18,TGTGCCAGCTCACCCGGACTAGCGGGAGCCTACAATGAGCAGTTCTTC,CASSPGLAGAYNEQFF
once,TRBJ2-7,TRBD1,TRBV14,TGTGCCAGCAGCCTAAATTCCGGGACAGGGTTCTACGAGCAGTACTTC,CASSLNSGTGFYEQYF
once,TRBJ2-4,.,TRBV5-1,TGCGCCAGCAGCCTGCGACAGGAAGGGAACATTCAGTACTTC,CASSLRQEGNIQYF
once,TRBJ1-2,.,TRBV19,TGTGCCAGTAGTCCCTCCAGGGCCGGAAACTATGGCTACACCTTC,CASSPSRAGNYGYTF
.,TRBJ1-5,TRBD1,TRBV27,TGTGCCAGCAGTTCGCTCGGGACAGGGGTAAGCAATCAGCCCCAGCATTTT,CASSSLGTGVSNQPQHF
.,TRBJ2-5,TRBD2,TRBV5-1,TGCGCCAGCAGCTTGGCCGTGACTAGCGGGTCCCAAGAGACCCAGTACTTC,CASSLAVTSGSQETQYF
.,TRBJ2-2,.,TRBV30,TGTGCCTGGAACAGAGGGCTAGGAGGGACCGGGGAGCTGTTTTTT,CAWNRGLGGTGELFF
.,TRBJ2-1,TRBD2,TRBV18,TGTGCCAGCTCACCAGGCGGGGGGGCCATCAATGAGCAGTTCTTC,CASSPGGGAINEQFF
.,TRBJ2-5,.,TRBV25-1,TGTGCCAGCAGCGAACAAGGTGGGCGTGAGACCCAGTACTTC,CASSEQGGRETQYF
.,TRBJ2-7,.,TRBV10-1,TGCGCCAGCACCCCGTGGAGGGAGGGACACTCCTACGAGCAGTACTTC,CASTPWREGHSYEQYF
.,TRBJ2-1,.,TRBV5-4,TGTGCCAGCAGCCCGGGGACTCGGTACAATGAGCAGTTCTTC,CASSPGTRYNEQFF